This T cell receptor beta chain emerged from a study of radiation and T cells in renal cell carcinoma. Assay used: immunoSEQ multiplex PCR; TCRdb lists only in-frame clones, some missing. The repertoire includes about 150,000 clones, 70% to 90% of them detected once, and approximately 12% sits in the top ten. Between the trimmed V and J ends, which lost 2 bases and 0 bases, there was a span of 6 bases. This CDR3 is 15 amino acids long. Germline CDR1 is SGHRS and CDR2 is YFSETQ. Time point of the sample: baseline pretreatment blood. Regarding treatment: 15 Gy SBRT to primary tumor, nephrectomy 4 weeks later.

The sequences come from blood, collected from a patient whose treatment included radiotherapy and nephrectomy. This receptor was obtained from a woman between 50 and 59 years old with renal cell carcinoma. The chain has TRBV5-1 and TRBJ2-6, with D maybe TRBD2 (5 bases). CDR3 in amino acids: CASSLAASGANVLTF. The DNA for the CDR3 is TGCGCCAGCAGCTTAGCGGCCTCTGGGGCCAACGTCCTGACTTTC.